This passage covers 10 T cell receptor beta chains from one sample sequenced in a study of identical twins. Using its own MiXCR run on the 5' RACE reads, TCRdb lists one record per CDR3 protein. The data contain approximately 600,000 distinct CDR3 sequences, 7.1% of them singletons. The same sample was also used in a study of yellow fever vaccine responses in identical twins.

Material: PBMCs. The receptors were sampled from a woman aged 18-29 years in good health.

The V gene is TRBV7-4, the J gene TRBJ1-1, with D maybe TRBD1 (5 bases). CDR1 is SGHVT, CDR2 SQSDAQ, per germline. V was cut by 10 bases and J by 1 base, with 13 bases left in between. This CDR3 has 13 amino acids. CDR3 region: CANQGIKNTEAFF. DNA for the CDR3: TGTGCCAATCAGGGAATAAAGAACACTGAAGCTTTCTTT. Drawing the rest from reference TRBV7-4 and TRBJ1-1, the complete variable domain is GAGVSQSPRYKVAKRGRDVALRCDSISGHVTLYWYRQTLGQGSEVLTYSQSDAQRDKSGRPSGRFSAERPERSVSTLKIQRTEQGDSAVYLCANQGIKNTEAFFGQGTRLTVV.

Ten or more counts support this clonotype. The chain recombines TRBV12-3 or TRBV12-4 with TRBJ2-1, with 7 bases that match TRBD2. The CDR3 has 15 amino acids. J was trimmed by 5 bases and V by 6 bases; bases with no gene match: 10. This chain's CDR3 is CASSLQAGLNNEQFF. DNA of the CDR3: TGTGCCAGCAGCTTGCAAGCGGGACTGAACAATGAGCAGTTCTTC.

This clonotype was counted between two and nine times. The chain recombines TRBV28 with TRBJ2-7, with 9 bases aligning to TRBD2. The CDR3 length is 14 residues. Germline CDR1 reads MDHEN; CDR2 reads SYDVKM. After removal of 8 bases from V and 7 bases from J, the junction contained 12 bases not matched to a gene. The CDR3 nucleotides are TGTGCCAGCGGAGTGGGCGGGGGGGCGTGGGAGCAGTACGTC. Protein product: CASGVGGGAWEQYV.

This clonotype was recorded at least ten times. The rearrangement links TRBV7-3 to TRBJ2-3, with 8 nucleotides matching TRBD2. This CDR3 region has 15 residues. Germline V gene sequence: CDR1 SGHTA, CDR2 FQGTGA. Trimming cost V 5 bases and J 0 bases; bases outside gene matches: 4. This chain's CDR3 is CASSPASGSTDTQYF. The CDR3 bases are TGTGCCAGCAGCCCTGCTAGCGGGAGCACAGATACGCAGTATTTT.

This clonotype was counted between two and nine times. The chain has TRBV29-1 and TRBJ2-7, with TRBD1 matching 7 bases. Germline CDR1 reads SQVTM; CDR2 reads ANQGSEA. Trimming at V came to 8 bases and at J to 3 bases, leaving 7 bases not matched to a gene. The length of the CDR3 is 12 residues. CDR3 coding DNA: TGCAGCTTCCGGGACAGTTTCTACGAGCAGTACTTC. Translation gives CSFRDSFYEQYF.

This sequence joins TRBV5-1 and TRBJ2-1, with TRBD1 as a possible D gene (5 bases). V gave up 4 bases and J gave up 10 bases, with 12 bases separating them. From germline, CDR1 is SGHRS and CDR2 YFSETQ. The CDR3 contains 12 residues. The chain's CDR3 is CASSTRQGEQFF. The CDR3 nucleotides are TGCGCCAGCAGCACCCGCCAGGGCGAGCAGTTCTTC.

This chain links TRBV14 with TRBJ2-1; D may be TRBD2 (6 bases). Germline lookup yields CDR1 SGHDN and CDR2 FVKESK. The V and J ends lost 1 base and 10 bases respectively, with 11 bases between them. The CDR3 totals 13 residues. CDR3 region: CASSQVRAGEQFF. The DNA of the CDR3 is TGTGCCAGCAGCCAAGTCCGGGCGGGGGAGCAGTTCTTC.

This chain connects TRBV7-2 to TRBJ2-5, with D possibly matching TRBD1 (5 bases). The CDR3 contains 14 residues. V gave up 5 bases and J gave up 2 bases, with 12 bases separating them. CDR1 SGHTA and CDR2 FQGNSA come from the germline V gene. The CDR3 bases are TGTGCCAGCAGCGGACAAAGGCTACAAGAGACCCAGTACTTC. It encodes CASSGQRLQETQYF.

This clonotype was counted many times. In DNA, the CDR3 is TGTGCCAGCAGCCAAGAGTCGGTTGCAGGGTTAATCGGTACTAATGAAAAACTGTTTTTT. Translation gives CASSQESVAGLIGTNEKLFF. The chain employs TRBV3-1 and TRBJ1-4; maybe TRBD1 (5 bases). Germline CDR1 reads LGHDT; CDR2 reads YNNKEL (reference sequence). This CDR3 has 20 residues. V was cut by 0 bases and J by 2 bases, with 22 bases left in between.

This clonotype was detected ten times or more. The genes are TRBV4-1 and TRBJ2-1; the match to TRBD2 covers 9 bases. The CDR3 consists of 15 residues. Germline V gives CDR1 MGHRA, CDR2 YSYEKL. J gave up 4 bases and V 0 bases, and 1 base lay outside the gene matches. The DNA for the CDR3 is TGCGCCAGCAGCCAAGAAAGCGGGGGGTACAATGAGCAGTTCTTC. The encoded protein is CASSQESGGYNEQFF.